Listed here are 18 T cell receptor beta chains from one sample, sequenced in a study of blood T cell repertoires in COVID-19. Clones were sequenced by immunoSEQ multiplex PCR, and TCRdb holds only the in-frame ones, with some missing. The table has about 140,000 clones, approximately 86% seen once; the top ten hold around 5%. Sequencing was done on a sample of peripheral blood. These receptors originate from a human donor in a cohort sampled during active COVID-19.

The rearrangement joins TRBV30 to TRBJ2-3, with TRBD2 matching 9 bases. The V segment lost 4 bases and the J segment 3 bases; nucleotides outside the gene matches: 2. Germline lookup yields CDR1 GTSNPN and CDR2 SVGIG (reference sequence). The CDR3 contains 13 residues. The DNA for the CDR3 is TGTGCCTGGATAACTAGCGGGACAGATACGCAGTATTTT. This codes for CAWITSGTDTQYF.

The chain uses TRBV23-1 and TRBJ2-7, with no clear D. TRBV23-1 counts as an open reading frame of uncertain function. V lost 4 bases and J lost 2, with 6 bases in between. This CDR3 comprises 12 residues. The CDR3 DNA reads TGCGCCAGCAGTCGTCTAACCTACGAGCAGTACTTC. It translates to CASSRLTYEQYF.

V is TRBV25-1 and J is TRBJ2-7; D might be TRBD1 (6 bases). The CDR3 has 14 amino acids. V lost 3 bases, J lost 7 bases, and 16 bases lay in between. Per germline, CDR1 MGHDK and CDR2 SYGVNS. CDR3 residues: CASSDWDTWREQYF. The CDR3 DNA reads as TGTGCCAGCAGTGATTGGGACACTTGGAGGGAGCAGTACTTC.

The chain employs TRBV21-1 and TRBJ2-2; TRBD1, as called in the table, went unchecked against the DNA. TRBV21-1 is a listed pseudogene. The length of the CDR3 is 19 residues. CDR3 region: CASSKGQGMAGGNTGELFF. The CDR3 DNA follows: TGTGCCAGCAGCAAAGGGCAGGGGATGGCGGGCGGGAACACCGGGGAGCTGTTTTTT.

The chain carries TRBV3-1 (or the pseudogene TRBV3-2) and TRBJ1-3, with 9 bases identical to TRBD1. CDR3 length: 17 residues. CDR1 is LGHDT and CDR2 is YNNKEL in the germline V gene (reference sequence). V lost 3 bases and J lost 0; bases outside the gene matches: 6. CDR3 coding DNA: TGTGCCAGCAGCCAGAGGACAGGGGCGAGCTCTGGAAACACCATATATTTT. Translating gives CASSQRTGASSGNTIYF.

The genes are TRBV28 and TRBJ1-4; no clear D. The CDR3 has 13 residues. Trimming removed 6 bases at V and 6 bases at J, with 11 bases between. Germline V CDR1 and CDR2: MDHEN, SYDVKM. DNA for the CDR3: TGTGCCAGCAGCCTCAGGTGGGATGAAAAACTGTTTTTT. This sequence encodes CASSLRWDEKLFF.

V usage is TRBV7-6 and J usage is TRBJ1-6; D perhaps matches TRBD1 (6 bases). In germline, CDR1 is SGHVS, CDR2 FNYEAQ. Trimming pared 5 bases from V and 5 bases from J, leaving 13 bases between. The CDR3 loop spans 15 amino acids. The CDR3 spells CASSERTANNSPLHF. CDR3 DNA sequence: TGTGCCAGCAGCGAGCGGACAGCCAATAATTCACCCCTCCACTTT.

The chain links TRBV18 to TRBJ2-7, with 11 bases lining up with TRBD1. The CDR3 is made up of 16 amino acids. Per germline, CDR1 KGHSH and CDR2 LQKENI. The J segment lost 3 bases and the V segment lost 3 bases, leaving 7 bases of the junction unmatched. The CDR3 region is CASSPLPGTGGYEQYF. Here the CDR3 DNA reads TGTGCCAGCTCACCCCTACCCGGGACAGGGGGCTACGAGCAGTACTTC.

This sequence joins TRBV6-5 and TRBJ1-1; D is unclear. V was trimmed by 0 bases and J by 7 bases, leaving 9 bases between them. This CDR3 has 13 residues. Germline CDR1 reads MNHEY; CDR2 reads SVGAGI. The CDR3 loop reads CASSYSGGLEAFF. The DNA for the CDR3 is TGTGCCAGCAGTTACTCGGGAGGGCTTGAAGCTTTCTTT.

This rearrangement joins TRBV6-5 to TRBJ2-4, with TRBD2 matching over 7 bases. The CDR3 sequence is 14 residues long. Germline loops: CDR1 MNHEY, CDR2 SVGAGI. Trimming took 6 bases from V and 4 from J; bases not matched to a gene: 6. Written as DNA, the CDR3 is TGTGCCAGCAGCGCCGGACTAGATAAAAACATTCAGTACTTC. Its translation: CASSAGLDKNIQYF.

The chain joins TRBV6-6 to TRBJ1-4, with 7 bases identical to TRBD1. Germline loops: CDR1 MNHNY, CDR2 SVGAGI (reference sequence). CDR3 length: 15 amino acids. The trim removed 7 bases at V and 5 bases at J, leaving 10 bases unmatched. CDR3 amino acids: CASTVTRRGNEKLFF. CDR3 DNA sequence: TGTGCCAGCACCGTTACTCGCAGGGGGAATGAAAAACTGTTTTTT.

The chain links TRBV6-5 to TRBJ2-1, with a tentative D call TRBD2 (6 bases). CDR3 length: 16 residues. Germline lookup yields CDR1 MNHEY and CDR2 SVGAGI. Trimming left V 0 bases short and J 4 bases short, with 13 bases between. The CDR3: CASSYSSGGPYNEQFF. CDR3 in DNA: TGTGCCAGCAGTTACTCGAGCGGAGGGCCGTACAATGAGCAGTTCTTC.

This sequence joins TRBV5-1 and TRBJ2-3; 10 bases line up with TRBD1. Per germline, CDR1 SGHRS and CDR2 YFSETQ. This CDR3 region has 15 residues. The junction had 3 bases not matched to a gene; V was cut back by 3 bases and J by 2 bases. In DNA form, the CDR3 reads TGCGCCAGCAGCTCGGGACAGGGGTTCACAGATACGCAGTATTTT. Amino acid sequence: CASSSGQGFTDTQYF.

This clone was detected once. The CDR3 region is CASSPRLAGGLNEQFF. CDR3 nucleotide sequence: TGCGCCAGCAGCCCGAGACTAGCGGGGGGGCTCAATGAGCAGTTCTTC. The V call is TRBV4-1, the J call TRBJ2-1, with TRBD2 matching 14 bases. The V gene's germline CDR1 is MGHRA and CDR2 YSYEKL. The CDR3 is 16 amino acids. The V segment lost 4 bases and the J segment 6 bases; nucleotides outside the gene matches: 5.

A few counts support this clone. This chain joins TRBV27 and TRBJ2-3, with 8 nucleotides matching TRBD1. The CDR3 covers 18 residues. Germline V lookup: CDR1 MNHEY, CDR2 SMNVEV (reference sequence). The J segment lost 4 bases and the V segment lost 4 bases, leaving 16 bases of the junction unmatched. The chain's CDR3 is CASSSRFQGAVEADTQYF. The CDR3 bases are TGTGCCAGCAGTTCTCGCTTCCAGGGGGCTGTGGAGGCAGATACGCAGTATTTT.

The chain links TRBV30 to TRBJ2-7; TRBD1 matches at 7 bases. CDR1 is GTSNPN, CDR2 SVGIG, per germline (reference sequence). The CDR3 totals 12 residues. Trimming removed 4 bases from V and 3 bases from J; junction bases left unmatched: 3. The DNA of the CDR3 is TGTGCCTGGAACGGGGACAGCTACGAGCAGTACTTC. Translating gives CAWNGDSYEQYF.

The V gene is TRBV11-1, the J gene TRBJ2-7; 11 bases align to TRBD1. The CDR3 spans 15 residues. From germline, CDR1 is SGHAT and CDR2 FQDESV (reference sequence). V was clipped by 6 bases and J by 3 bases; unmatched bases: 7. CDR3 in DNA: TGTGCCAGCAGTTTTCCGGGACAGGGGGTCTACGAGCAGTACTTC. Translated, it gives CASSFPGQGVYEQYF.

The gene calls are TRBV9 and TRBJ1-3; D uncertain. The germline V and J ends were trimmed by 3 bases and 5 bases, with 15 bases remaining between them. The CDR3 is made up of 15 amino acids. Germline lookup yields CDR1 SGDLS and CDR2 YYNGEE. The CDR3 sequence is CASSALGTLRNTIYF. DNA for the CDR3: TGTGCCAGCAGCGCATTGGGCACGTTAAGAAACACCATATATTTT. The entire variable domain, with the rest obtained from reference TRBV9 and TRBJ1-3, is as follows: DSGVTQTPKHLITATGQRVTLRCSPRSGDLSVYWYQQSLDQGLQFLIQYYNGEERAKGNILERFSAQQFPDLHSELNLSSLELGDSALYFCASSALGTLRNTIYFGEGSWLTVV.